Listed below are T cell receptor beta chains from one sample, sequenced in a study of blood T cell repertoires in COVID-19. TCRdb's copy holds only in-frame clones and misses some; the assay was immunoSEQ multiplex PCR. The table includes about 120,000 clones, about 80% detected once. The sequencing sample was made of peripheral blood. The receptor source for this set is a man between 65 and 79 years old with acute or convalescent COVID-19. Each CDR3 is given with its conserved first and last residue. The D gene is left open where the match is weak. Some rows have no size entry. The others give once, few or many, or a class for an expanded clone.

d_gene,j_gene,v_gene,abundance,CDR3nt,CDR3aa
.,TRBJ2-1,TRBV9,.,TGTGCCAGCAGCGTAGCAGAGAGGGTTACTGAGCAGTTCTTC,CASSVAERVTEQFF
TRBD1,TRBJ2-7,TRBV7-2,.,TGTGCCAGCAGCCTGGGACAGGGAAGTGGCTACGAGCAGTACTTC,CASSLGQGSGYEQYF
.,TRBJ1-2,TRBV6-6,once,TGTGCCAGCAGTTTAAGGGAGGGGCCGCGCCTATATGGCTACACCTTC,CASSLREGPRLYGYTF
TRBD2,TRBJ2-3,TRBV28,few,TGTGCCAGCAGTTCTAGCGGGAGGGCCTTCGGAGATACGCAGTATTTT,CASSSSGRAFGDTQYF
.,TRBJ2-1,TRBV11-2,few,TGTGCCAGCAGAAACAGCCTAAATCAGTTCTTC,CASRNSLNQFF
.,TRBJ1-1,TRBV12-3/TRBV12-4,.,TGTGCCTCCCTGGAAGGGGTTTACACTGAAGCTTTCTTT,CASLEGVYTEAFF
TRBD1,TRBJ2-7,TRBV5-1,.,TGCGCCAGCAGCCCGGAGGGACAGGGTCGGCACGAGCAGTACTTC,CASSPEGQGRHEQYF
.,TRBJ1-2,TRBV18,.,TGTGCCAGCTCACCTGGTAGCCAGGGGCGCGGGTATGGCTACTCCTTC,CASSPGSQGRGYGYSF
.,TRBJ1-4,TRBV28,.,TGTGCCAGCAGTTTCCGGGGGATCTCGGAAAAACTGTTTTTT,CASSFRGISEKLFF
.,TRBJ2-7,TRBV5-4,few,TGTGCCAGCAGCCCTGTGTCAGGGGGGGAGCAGTACTTC,CASSPVSGGEQYF
TRBD1,TRBJ2-7,TRBV27,.,TGTGCCAGCAGTGGTGGGACAGGGAAAATCTACGAGCAGTACTTC,CASSGGTGKIYEQYF
TRBD1,TRBJ2-2,TRBV7-2,.,TGTGCCAGCAGCCCACAGGGGGCGCCCACCGGGGAGCTGTTTTTT,CASSPQGAPTGELFF
.,TRBJ1-1,TRBV5-1,.,TGCGCCAGCAGCTTGAGACAGTTAAAAACTGAAGCTTTCTTT,CASSLRQLKTEAFF
TRBD2,TRBJ2-5,TRBV20-1,.,TGCAGTGCTAGTGGTGCGGGAGGACTACAAGAGACCCAGTACTTC,CSASGAGGLQETQYF
.,TRBJ2-7,TRBV5-1,.,TGCGCCAGCAGCCTGTGGGCTAGCGATTCCTACAAGCAGTACTTC,CASSLWASDSYKQYF
TRBD1,TRBJ1-2,TRBV19,few,TGTGCCAGTAGCGCTGAGGACAGGGGGCTCTATGGCTACACCTTC,CASSAEDRGLYGYTF
TRBD1,TRBJ1-6,TRBV5-1,.,TGCGCCAGCAGCAGGACAGGGGATTCACCCCTCCACTTT,CASSRTGDSPLHF
.,TRBJ1-2,TRBV7-9,once,TGTGCCAGCAGCTTAAACAGGCCTGCCTATGGCTACACCTTC,CASSLNRPAYGYTF
.,TRBJ2-7,TRBV19,.,TGTGCCAGTACTAACGGCGGTTCCCCCTACGAGCAGTACTTC,CASTNGGSPYEQYF
TRBD1,TRBJ1-3,TRBV28,.,TGTGCCAGCAGAAAGGGGGACAGGGGGCTTGGAAACACCATATATTTT,CASRKGDRGLGNTIYF
TRBD1,TRBJ1-6,TRBV6-6,once,TGTGCCAGCAGTGGGACAGGGGGTCCCTATAATTCACCCCTCCACTTT,CASSGTGGPYNSPLHF
.,TRBJ2-1,TRBV30,.,TGTGCCTGGAGTGTAGAGTCCCGGGGTGAGCAGTTCTTC,CAWSVESRGEQFF
TRBD1,TRBJ2-7,TRBV6-5,.,TGTGCCAGTAGTTCCGGGACAGGGGGCTACGAGCAGTACTTC,CASSSGTGGYEQYF
.,TRBJ1-1,TRBV30,.,TGTGCCTGGGCCCTAGGGGGTGGCACTGAAGCTTTCTTT,CAWALGGGTEAFF
TRBD1,TRBJ1-4,TRBV4-3,.,TGCGCCAGCAGCCCGGGACAGTTTAATGAAAAACTGTTTTTT,CASSPGQFNEKLFF
TRBD2,TRBJ2-3,TRBV29-1,once,TGCAGCGTTGAGGGACTAGTTCAAGATACGCAGTATTTT,CSVEGLVQDTQYF
.,TRBJ2-7,TRBV28,once,TGTGCCAGCAGTTTGATCCAGGGCGAGCAGTACTTC,CASSLIQGEQYF
.,TRBJ2-7,TRBV9,many,TGTGCCAGCAGCCCCACCTACGAGCAGTACTTC,CASSPTYEQYF
TRBD1,TRBJ1-1,TRBV12-5,.,TGTGCTAGTGGTTTGAGCGGGACAGGGGGAACAGCTTTCTTT,CASGLSGTGGTAFF
.,TRBJ2-7,TRBV19,.,TGTGCCAGTAGCGACGATCTAAGAGTACAGGGTTTGGACGAGCAGTACTTC,CASSDDLRVQGLDEQYF
TRBD1,TRBJ1-3,TRBV27,.,TGTGCCAGCAGTTTATACCCGCCGGACAGGGTAGGAGGAAACACCATATATTTT,CASSLYPPDRVGGNTIYF
TRBD2,TRBJ2-7,TRBV12-3/TRBV12-4,.,TGTGCCAGCAGTCCAGGACTAGCGGGTGAGCAGTACTTC,CASSPGLAGEQYF